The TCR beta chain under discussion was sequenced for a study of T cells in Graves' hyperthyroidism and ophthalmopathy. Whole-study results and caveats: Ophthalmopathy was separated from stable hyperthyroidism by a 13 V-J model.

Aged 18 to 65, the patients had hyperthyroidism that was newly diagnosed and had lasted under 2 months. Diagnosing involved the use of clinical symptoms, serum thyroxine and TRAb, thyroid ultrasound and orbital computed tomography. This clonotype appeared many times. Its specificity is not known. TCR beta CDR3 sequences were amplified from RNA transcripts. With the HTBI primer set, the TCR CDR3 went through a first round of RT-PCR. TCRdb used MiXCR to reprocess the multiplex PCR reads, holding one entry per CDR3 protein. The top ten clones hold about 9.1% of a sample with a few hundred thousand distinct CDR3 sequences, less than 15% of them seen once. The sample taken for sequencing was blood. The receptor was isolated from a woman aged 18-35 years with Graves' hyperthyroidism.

CDR3 nucleotides: TGTGCCAGTAGTACCTTAGAGACAGGGATTGTCGTGAACACTGAAGCTTTCTTT. Its protein is CASSTLETGIVVNTEAFF. The chain carries TRBV19 and TRBJ1-1, with 7 bases identical to TRBD1. The CDR3 sequence is 18 residues long. Germline V gene lookup returns CDR1 LNHDA and CDR2 SQIVND (reference sequence). J was trimmed by 0 bases and V by 4 bases; bases with no gene match: 14.